Shown below are 26 T cell receptor beta chains from a single sample sequenced in a study of glioma-infiltrating T cells. TCR alpha and beta CDR3 regions were amplified from RNA using iRepertoire nested multiplex PCR. TCRdb reprocessed the multiplex PCR reads with MiXCR, giving one entry per CDR3 protein. Of 44,000 or so distinct CDR3 sequences in the sample, around 24% were seen once. The sample was glioma tissue, nonneoplastic brain tissue, or PBMCs (not recorded which). The receptors stem from a human donor with low-grade glioma or glioblastoma, undergoing nonglioma brain surgery, or in good health (not recorded which).

This clonotype occurred many times. The chain couples TRBV27 to TRBJ1-1; 7 bases match TRBD1. V was clipped by 4 bases and J by 5 bases; unmatched bases: 7. Germline V gene lookup returns CDR1 MNHEY and CDR2 SMNVEV (reference sequence). This CDR3 region has 14 residues. The CDR3: CASSSSTGVTEAFF. The DNA of the CDR3 is TGTGCCAGCAGTTCTTCAACAGGGGTAACTGAAGCTTTCTTT.

The chain carries TRBV11-2 and TRBJ1-1; 7 positions agree with TRBD1. Trimming cost V 2 bases and J 0 bases; bases outside gene matches: 6. Looked up from germline, CDR1 is SGHAT and CDR2 is FQNNGV. This CDR3 region has 16 residues. CDR3: CASSLYRGELNTEAFF. The CDR3 bases are TGTGCCAGCAGCTTATACAGGGGCGAATTGAACACTGAAGCTTTCTTT.

This chain joins TRBV30 and TRBJ2-7; either TRBD1 or TRBD2 may supply D (5 bases each). In germline, CDR1 is GTSNPN, CDR2 SVGIG (reference sequence). V was pared by 2 bases and J by 2 bases, with 10 bases between. The CDR3 contains 13 residues. This CDR3 is CAWSPGATYEQYF. The CDR3 nucleotides read TGTGCCTGGAGTCCCGGGGCCACCTACGAGCAGTACTTC.

This clonotype was counted ten times or more. This chain links TRBV7-2 with TRBJ2-7, with D uncertain. The CDR3 spans 14 residues. Germline CDR1 SGHTA, CDR2 FQGNSA. Trimming took off 5 bases at V and 7 bases at J, with 18 bases between the two ends. The CDR3 region is CASSGSGQLGEQYF. The CDR3 DNA sequence: TGTGCCAGCAGCGGTAGTGGGCAGCTGGGGGAGCAGTACTTC.

This clonotype turned up a few times. This chain links TRBV12-3 or TRBV12-4 with TRBJ1-4, with D possibly TRBD1 on 5 matching bases. V lost 4 bases to trimming and J lost 4 bases, with 10 bases between them. CDR3 size: 14 residues. CDR3 residues: CASSSDRLNEKLFF. The CDR3 DNA reads as TGTGCCAGCAGTTCAGACAGACTTAATGAAAAACTGTTTTTT.

This clonotype was detected many times. The chain couples TRBV2 to TRBJ2-7, with D unclear. CDR1 is SNHLY, CDR2 FYNNEI, per germline. V gave up 7 bases and J gave up 1 base, with 11 bases separating them. This CDR3 region has 13 residues. CDR3 residues: CASNGRGSYEQYF. CDR3 bases: TGTGCCAGCAACGGGCGAGGATCCTACGAGCAGTACTTC. Supplemented by reference TRBV2 and TRBJ2-7, the full variable domain reads EPEVTQTPSHQVTQMGQEVILRCVPISNHLYFYWYRQILGQKVEFLVSFYNNEISEKSEIFDDQFSVERPDGSNFTLKIRSTKLEDSAMYFCASNGRGSYEQYFGPGTRLTVT.

A single count supports this clonotype. This may be a read error: a much more frequent sequence differs by one nucleotide. The gene calls are TRBV5-6 and TRBJ1-5; D uncertain. V shed 1 base and J shed 5 bases, with 13 bases lying between them. CDR3 length: 15 residues. Germline V lookup: CDR1 SGHDT, CDR2 YYEEEE. CDR3 sequence reads: CASSLRGRVDQPQHF. The CDR3 DNA is TGTGCCAGCAGCTTGAGAGGGCGGGTCGATCAGCCCCAGCATTTT. Together with reference TRBV5-6 and TRBJ1-5, the CDR3 gives the full variable domain: DAGVTQSPTHLIKTRGQQVTLRCSPKSGHDTVSWYQQALGQGPQFIFQYYEEEERQRGNFPDRFSGHQFPNYSSELNVNALLLGDSALYLCASSLRGRVDQPQHFGDGTRLSIL.

The chain joins TRBV14 to TRBJ2-1, with no clear D. The CDR3 contains 16 residues. Looked up from germline, CDR1 is SGHDN and CDR2 is FVKESK. V was pared by 4 bases and J by 6 bases, with 19 bases between. The CDR3 loop is CASSLLLESLRNEQFF. The CDR3 DNA is TGTGCCAGCAGCCTACTCCTAGAATCACTACGCAATGAGCAGTTCTTC.

This clonotype was detected ten times or more. This chain uses TRBV7-9 with TRBJ2-1, with D perhaps being TRBD1 or TRBD2 (5 bases each). Germline V gene lookup returns CDR1 SEHNR and CDR2 FQNEAQ (reference sequence). The CDR3 covers 14 residues. Trimming stripped 1 base from V and 8 bases from J, with 12 bases between. The CDR3 sequence: CASSLELRDDEQFF. CDR3 DNA sequence: TGTGCCAGCAGCTTAGAGTTGAGGGACGATGAGCAGTTCTTC.

This clonotype occurred many times. The chain is built from TRBV2 and TRBJ1-6; tentative D call: TRBD1 (6 bases). This CDR3 spans 13 amino acids. V gave up 7 bases and J gave up 6 bases, with 10 bases separating them. Germline CDR1 reads SNHLY; CDR2 reads FYNNEI. The CDR3 DNA follows: TGTGCCAGCAACCGGGACATTAATTCACCCCTCCACTTT. Its protein is CASNRDINSPLHF.

The CDR3 protein is CASSGEAFPLHF. The CDR3 DNA is TGTGCCAGCAGTGGGGAAGCGTTCCCCCTCCACTTT. This chain links TRBV12-3 or TRBV12-4 with TRBJ1-6; D unresolved. The CDR3 extends over 12 amino acids. Trimming removed 5 bases at V and 13 bases at J, with 12 bases between.

This clonotype is medium-sized. The gene calls are TRBV27 and TRBJ2-7; TRBD2 matches 10 bases. Germline V gene data show CDR1 as MNHEY and CDR2 as SMNVEV (reference sequence). The ends lost 6 bases at V and 7 bases at J; junction bases unmatched: 6. There are 13 residues in the CDR3. Here the CDR3 reads CASSYGLADEQYF. The CDR3 bases are TGTGCCAGCAGCTATGGACTAGCGGATGAGCAGTACTTC.

About this clonotype itself: This may stem from a read error, because a much larger clone lies one nucleotide away. The chain carries TRBV19 and TRBJ2-1, with no clear D. Looked up from germline, CDR1 is LNHDA and CDR2 is SQIVND (reference sequence). V was pared by 10 bases and J by 7 bases, with 20 bases between. This CDR3 comprises 14 residues. The CDR3 nucleotides read TGTGCCACCACATCTAGTCTCCCTCATAATGAGCAGTTCTTC. Amino acid sequence: CATTSSLPHNEQFF.

Ten or more counts support this clonotype. The chain's CDR3 is CASSSSSGSGEQYF. In nucleotides, the CDR3 is TGTGCCAGCAGCTCCTCTAGCGGATCGGGGGAGCAGTACTTC. The chain uses TRBV7-6 and TRBJ2-7, with 7 nucleotides matching TRBD2. Unmatched junction bases numbered 10, after V lost 4 bases and J lost 7 bases. This CDR3 region has 14 residues. Germline V gene data show CDR1 as SGHVS and CDR2 as FNYEAQ.

This clonotype is medium-sized. The chain recombines TRBV20-1 with TRBJ1-1, with no clear D. The germline V gene encodes CDR1 DFQATT and CDR2 SNEGSKA (reference sequence). The CDR3 runs to 13 residues. V lost 6 bases and J lost 0, with 11 bases in between. The CDR3 region has the DNA TGCAGTGCCGTTGACGGGATGAACACTGAAGCTTTCTTT. Residues: CSAVDGMNTEAFF.

This clonotype was seen repeatedly, ten times or more. The rearrangement links TRBV12-3 or TRBV12-4 to TRBJ2-5; no clear D. Trimming removed 3 bases from V and 5 bases from J, with 4 bases in between. The CDR3 runs to 11 residues. The CDR3 sequence: CASSFSETQYF. The CDR3 nucleotides read TGTGCCAGCAGTTTCTCGGAGACCCAGTACTTC.

About this clonotype: This may be a read error: a much more frequent sequence differs by one nucleotide. This chain uses TRBV6-2 or TRBV6-3 with TRBJ2-7; no definite D call. The CDR3 spans 11 residues. Germline CDR1 reads MNHEY; CDR2 reads SVGEGT. V was trimmed by 7 bases and J by 7 bases, leaving 11 bases between them. The CDR3 region is CASTGWWEQYF. CDR3 DNA: TGTGCCAGCACCGGGTGGTGGGAGCAGTACTTC.

The chain joins TRBV30 to TRBJ1-1, with D perhaps TRBD1 (6 bases). The CDR3 is made up of 13 amino acids. CDR1 and CDR2 (germline): GTSNPN, SVGIG (reference sequence). Trimming removed 2 bases at V and 1 base at J, with 8 bases between. CDR3 nucleotides: TGTGCCTGGAGTCGGACAGAGAACACTGAAGCTTTCTTT. Residues: CAWSRTENTEAFF.

This clonotype was seen a handful of times. This chain links TRBV5-6 with TRBJ2-3; D possibly corresponds to TRBD1 (6 bases). The CDR3 runs to 16 residues. Germline V gives CDR1 SGHDT, CDR2 YYEEEE. V gave up 0 bases and J gave up 4 bases, with 15 bases separating them. The CDR3 DNA follows: TGTGCCAGCAGCTTGGAGAGACAGGCCGGGCCAGATACGCAGTATTTT. It yields the protein CASSLERQAGPDTQYF.

There are many counts of this clonotype. The chain recombines TRBV20-1 with TRBJ2-5; the D is unclear. This CDR3 is built from 10 residues. Germline V gene sequence: CDR1 DFQATT, CDR2 SNEGSKA (reference sequence). With 5 bases removed from V and 2 bases from J, the gap between germline ends came to 3 bases. CDR3 protein: CSAQQETQYF. The CDR3 DNA follows: TGCAGTGCTCAGCAAGAGACCCAGTACTTC.

This clonotype was observed at least ten times. This sequence joins TRBV28 and TRBJ2-7, with 7 bases matching TRBD1. The CDR3 is 13 residues long. J gave up 3 bases and V 7 bases, and 6 bases lay outside the gene matches. Germline CDR1 MDHEN, CDR2 SYDVKM. In DNA form, the CDR3 reads TGTGCCAGCATCAACCGGGACAGCTACGAGCAGTACTTC. Its translation: CASINRDSYEQYF.

The V gene is TRBV7-2, the J gene TRBJ2-7; TRBD2 matches at 13 bases. V was clipped by 4 bases and J by 4 bases; unmatched bases: 7. The germline V gene encodes CDR1 SGHTA and CDR2 FQGNSA. The CDR3 spans 16 residues. CDR3 sequence reads: CASSSRTSGGRYEQYF. CDR3 coding DNA: TGTGCCAGCAGCTCTCGGACTAGCGGGGGTCGGTACGAGCAGTACTTC.

This clonotype was recorded many times. The chain carries TRBV5-1 and TRBJ2-1; TRBD2 matches at 8 bases. The CDR3 has 15 amino acids. Germline CDR1 is SGHRS and CDR2 is YFSETQ. V lost 1 base and J lost 2; bases outside the gene matches: 2. CDR3 region: CASSLYGGAYNEQFF. DNA for the CDR3: TGCGCCAGCAGCTTGTACGGGGGGGCCTACAATGAGCAGTTCTTC. Filled out from reference TRBV5-1 and TRBJ2-1, the complete variable domain reads KAGVTQTPRYLIKTRGQQVTLSCSPISGHRSVSWYQQTPGQGLQFLFEYFSETQRNKGNFPGRFSGRQFSNSRSEMNVSTLELGDSALYLCASSLYGGAYNEQFFGPGTRLTVL.

The chain couples TRBV4-1 to TRBJ2-5, with a weak D call TRBD1 (6 bases). Germline CDR1 and CDR2: MGHRA and YSYEKL. The V end was cut by 1 base, the J end by 4 bases, with 13 bases between. The CDR3 is made up of 15 amino acids. The CDR3 protein is CASSQVPLRGETQYF. CDR3 DNA sequence: TGCGCCAGCAGCCAAGTCCCCCTCAGGGGAGAGACCCAGTACTTC.

This clonotype was recorded once. An end of the junction does not agree with germline; a read error may underlie this. The chain recombines TRBV28 with TRBJ1-5, with no clear D. Germline CDR1 and CDR2: MDHEN and SYDVKM. The CDR3 covers 13 residues. As DNA, the CDR3 is TGTGCCGGCAGTCTCTCAGGCAATCAGCCCCAGCATTTT. This sequence encodes CAGSLSGNQPQHF.

This chain joins TRBV12-3 or TRBV12-4 and TRBJ1-1; perhaps TRBD1 as D (6 bases). Deletions cut 6 bases from V and 0 bases from J, with 20 bases between. This CDR3 is 17 amino acids long. CDR3 residues: CASSLGSDRGMNTEAFF. In DNA, the CDR3 is TGTGCCAGCAGCCTAGGGTCGGACAGAGGAATGAACACTGAAGCTTTCTTT.